The TCR beta chain described here comes from a study of cytomegalovirus exposure and HLA in healthy donors. Overall study: A later analysis reported the 120 or so validation repertoires used the same platform as the 500 to 800 first-cohort repertoires. General study points: Rarity characterized most TCR sequences, yet some public TCRs appeared in many donors. According to a later analysis, TCR clusters from the first cohort tended to co-occur in the 120 or so validation repertoires.

Sequencing used immunoSEQ multiplex PCR; TCRdb keeps in-frame clones, though not all of them. The sample includes roughly 350,000 clones, around 86% of them seen just once. Details on this clone: Its antigen is not known.

The donors were part of the 120-subject validation cohort, which stood apart from the roughly 730-subject first cohort. CDR3 length: 12 residues. CDR1 and CDR2 (germline): SGDLS, YYNGEE. Between the trimmed V and J ends, which lost 7 bases and 7 bases, there was a span of 14 bases. The chain combines TRBV9 with TRBJ1-2, with D possibly being TRBD1 (6 bases). The specimen was PBMCs. The receptor's source is a woman between 18 and 29 years old in good health and CMV-seronegative. The CDR3 DNA follows: TGTGCCAGCGGGGGACAAAAGAGTGGCTACACCTTC. It encodes CASGGQKSGYTF.